This T cell receptor (beta chain) comes out of a study of tumor-infiltrating lymphocytes in primary liver carcinoma. Study-level results: Tumors had a top-250-clone fraction that was significantly higher than blood (p = 0.039).

The CDR3 is 14 residues long. Germline assignment: CDR1 SQVTM and CDR2 ANQGSEA. In the case of this clonotype: The antigen remains unidentified. A read error may produce the germline difference seen at one junction end.

Using a constant-region primer together with ProtoScript II reverse transcriptase, TCR beta cDNA was made from roughly 500 ng of total RNA. Library construction for TCR beta comprised three nested multiplex PCR rounds performed with slightly modified ARM-PCR. Researchers ran the first two PCR rounds for roughly 10 cycles each with TRBV1-TRBV30 forward primers and a C-beta reverse primer. Via MiXCR, TCRdb re-called the multiplex PCR reads, giving one row per CDR3 protein. The table has more than 40,000 distinct CDR3 sequences, 70% to 85% seen once. The source material, roughly 18-33 mg of unsorted bulk tissue, was used to co-extract RNA and DNA. Patients underwent resection of primary liver carcinoma. Chronic HBV infection, which was untreated, was present in the patients. Five separate regions were sampled from each tumor.

This chain joins TRBV29-1 and TRBJ2-2; perhaps TRBD2 as D (5 bases). The sequenced sample consisted of liver tumor tissue from sampling region 5. Subset noted: tumor region T5, tumor centre. This receptor was taken from a man aged 35 to 55 with primary liver carcinoma and hepatitis B virus infection. The DNA for the CDR3 is TGCATCGTTGACGTTGTATCGGGAAGCGGGGAGCTGTTTTTT. Residues: CIVDVVSGSGELFF.